One and the same sample provided the 14 T cell receptor beta chains below, sequenced in a study of cytomegalovirus exposure and HLA in healthy donors. The PCR employed 60 Vbeta primers together with 13 Jbeta primers. Sequencing was performed with immunoSEQ multiplex PCR; in TCRdb, only in-frame clones are kept and a portion is missing. The sample records 130,000 to 150,000 clones, 80% being singletons. Sequenced: PBMCs. The receptors derive from a man between 35 and 55 years old in good health and CMV-seronegative.

This sequence joins TRBV7-9 and TRBJ2-1, with 10 bases fitting TRBD2. Germline lookup yields CDR1 SEHNR and CDR2 FQNEAQ (reference sequence). Trimming took 5 bases from V and 0 from J; bases not matched to a gene: 4. CDR3 length: 16 residues. The CDR3 nucleotides read TGTGCCAGCAGCCTCCAGCGGGGGGGCTCCTACAATGAGCAGTTCTTC. Translating it yields CASSLQRGGSYNEQFF.

This chain links TRBV7-2 with TRBJ1-6; no clear D. Trimming stripped 1 base from V and 10 bases from J, with 14 bases between. The CDR3 loop spans 15 amino acids. CDR1 SGHTA and CDR2 FQGNSA come from the germline V gene. Here the CDR3 DNA reads TGTGCCAGCAGCTTAGGTGTCGGGGATGGGTCACCCCTCCACTTT. It codes for CASSLGVGDGSPLHF.

This chain joins TRBV6-1 and TRBJ2-7; 7 positions match TRBD1. Germline V CDR1 and CDR2: MNHNS, SASEGT. The J segment lost 2 bases and the V segment lost 0 bases, leaving 10 bases of the junction unmatched. This CDR3 region has 17 residues. The CDR3 DNA is TGTGCCAGCAGTGAAGCCCTTAGGACCGGGACAGCCTACGAGCAGTACTTC. Protein product: CASSEALRTGTAYEQYF.

This chain uses TRBV6-1 with TRBJ2-7, with TRBD1 identical over 7 bases. The length of the CDR3 is 13 residues. Trimming removed 8 bases from V and 4 bases from J; junction bases left unmatched: 8. Germline assignment: CDR1 MNHNS and CDR2 SASEGT. CDR3 DNA: TGTGCCAGCTCATACAGGGGAATGTACGAGCAGTACTTC. Translation: CASSYRGMYEQYF.

The count of this clone is one. The chain is built from TRBV18 and TRBJ2-2, with a weak D call TRBD1 (6 bases). There are 14 residues in the CDR3. Per the germline V gene, CDR1 is KGHSH and CDR2 is LQKENI. Trimming cost V 4 bases and J 1 base, with 7 bases left between them. Here the CDR3 reads CASSRGQNTGELFF. DNA for the CDR3: TGTGCCAGCTCACGGGGACAGAACACCGGGGAGCTGTTTTTT.

V and J are TRBV5-1 and TRBJ1-5; 7 bases fit TRBD1. The CDR3 has 14 amino acids. CDR1 and CDR2 from the germline V gene are SGHRS and YFSETQ. J gave up 6 bases and V 4 bases, and 7 bases lay outside the gene matches. The CDR3 DNA reads TGCGCCAGCAGCCCGTCGGACAGGCGTCAGCCCCAGCATTTT. Its protein is CASSPSDRRQPQHF.

V and J are TRBV6-5 and TRBJ2-2; D might be TRBD1 (5 bases). Germline V lookup: CDR1 MNHEY, CDR2 SVGAGI. This CDR3 spans 14 amino acids. The V end lost 6 bases, the J end lost 0 bases, and 8 bases lay between the germline ends. The DNA for the CDR3 is TGTGCCAGCAGGCGGACAACGAACACCGGGGAGCTGTTTTTT. Protein sequence: CASRRTTNTGELFF.

V usage is TRBV28 and J usage is TRBJ2-5; TRBD2 matches 9 bases. The germline CDR1 and CDR2 sequences are MDHEN and SYDVKM. The ends lost 0 bases at V and 5 bases at J; junction bases unmatched: 7. This CDR3 comprises 16 residues. For the CDR3, the DNA is TGTGCCAGCAGTTTATGGGGCGGGGGGGCGTTCGAGACCCAGTACTTC. It encodes CASSLWGGGAFETQYF.

This rearrangement joins TRBV28 to TRBJ1-1; 8 positions match TRBD1. V gave up 5 bases and J gave up 1 base; unmatched junction bases: 6. There are 15 residues in the CDR3. CDR1 and CDR2 (germline): MDHEN, SYDVKM. The CDR3 reads CASSRQGATNTEAFF. CDR3 nucleotides: TGTGCCAGCAGTCGTCAGGGGGCGACGAACACTGAAGCTTTCTTT.

This clone was observed once. The junction departs from germline at one end; a sequencing error may be responsible. Other nucleotide sequences in the sample specify the same CDR3. The V and J genes are TRBV29-1 and TRBJ2-7; 10 positions agree with TRBD1. Per the germline V gene, CDR1 is SQVTM and CDR2 is ANQGSEA. The CDR3 covers 13 residues. The CDR3, as DNA: TGCAGCGTCGAGGGACAGGGGCAGTACGAACAGTACTTC. It codes for CSVEGQGQYEQYF.

The rearrangement joins TRBV28 to TRBJ2-1; TRBD2 agrees at 9 bases. The CDR3 sequence is 15 residues long. Germline V lookup: CDR1 MDHEN, CDR2 SYDVKM. V lost 5 bases, J lost 4 bases, and 6 bases stayed unmatched. CDR3 sequence reads: CASSPAGGVYNEQFF. CDR3 bases: TGTGCCAGCAGTCCAGCGGGGGGAGTTTACAATGAGCAGTTCTTC.

This clone has more than one count but fewer than ten. This rearrangement joins TRBV5-4 to TRBJ1-3; a weak D match, TRBD1 (6 bases). Germline V gene sequence: CDR1 SGHNT, CDR2 YYREEE (reference sequence). V was clipped by 6 bases and J by 0 bases, with 10 bases between them. The CDR3 is 14 amino acids. CDR3 region: CASKGQASGNTIYF. For the CDR3, the DNA is TGTGCCAGCAAGGGACAAGCCTCTGGAAACACCATATATTTT.

The genes are TRBV28 and TRBJ1-4, with D maybe TRBD1 (5 bases). There are 15 residues in the CDR3. Trimming shortened V by 5 bases and J by 7 bases, and 17 bases separated the two germline ends. Looked up from germline, CDR1 is MDHEN and CDR2 is SYDVKM. The CDR3 DNA reads TGTGCCAGCAGTCCCTCTGGGAGGGGTGGTGAAAAACTGTTTTTT. This gives the protein CASSPSGRGGEKLFF.

Turning to this clone: An end of the junction does not agree with germline; a read error may underlie this. The V call is TRBV29-1, the J call TRBJ1-3; possible D gene TRBD1, 6 bases. Germline CDR1 is SQVTM and CDR2 is ANQGSEA. This CDR3 has 12 residues. In DNA, the CDR3 is TGCAGCGTCGGACAGCCCGGAAACTCCATATATTTT. Encoded protein: CSVGQPGNSIYF.